The rows below give T cell receptor beta chains drawn from one sample of a study of blood T cell repertoires in COVID-19. Profiling relied on immunoSEQ multiplex PCR, and the TCRdb table lists in-frame clones only, not all of them. The data hold roughly 350,000 clones, with 85% observed a single time. Sequences were obtained from peripheral blood. The receptors stem from a woman under 30 with acute or convalescent COVID-19. The CDR3 runs from the conserved cysteine through the conserved F or W. Fields, in order: D gene, J gene, clone size, V gene, CDR3 DNA, CDR3 protein. D genes are given only for firm matches. Expanded clones are given a class, and other clones once, few, many or no size at all.

D gene: NA; J gene: TRBJ1-2; clone size: NA; V gene: TRBV29-1; CDR3 DNA: TGCAGCGTTGAACAGGGGACCTATGGCTACACCTTC; CDR3 protein: CSVEQGTYGYTF
D gene: NA; J gene: TRBJ1-4; clone size: NA; V gene: TRBV30; CDR3 DNA: TGTGCCTGGAGTGTATCTCAGTTTGATGAAAAACTGTTTTTT; CDR3 protein: CAWSVSQFDEKLFF
D gene: NA; J gene: TRBJ2-5; clone size: NA; V gene: TRBV5-8; CDR3 DNA: TGTGCCAGCCTAATAAGGGGCCACGAGACCCAGTACTTC; CDR3 protein: CASLIRGHETQYF
D gene: TRBD1; J gene: TRBJ1-5; clone size: NA; V gene: TRBV6-4; CDR3 DNA: TGTGCCAGCAGTGAAAGGGCAGGGGGCGGTCAGCCCCAGCATTTT; CDR3 protein: CASSERAGGGQPQHF
D gene: NA; J gene: TRBJ1-6; clone size: NA; V gene: TRBV30; CDR3 DNA: TGTGCCTTATTTCCCCCGCATCCTGGGACTTTGAATTCACCCCTCCACTTT; CDR3 protein: CALFPPHPGTLNSPLHF
D gene: NA; J gene: TRBJ1-2; clone size: NA; V gene: TRBV20-1; CDR3 DNA: TGCAGTGCTAGTCTACCGGGACAAAACTATGGCTACACCTTC; CDR3 protein: CSASLPGQNYGYTF
D gene: NA; J gene: TRBJ1-6; clone size: NA; V gene: TRBV12-3/TRBV12-4; CDR3 DNA: TGTGCCAGCAGTTTGGGCTGGAATTCACCCCTCCACTTT; CDR3 protein: CASSLGWNSPLHF
D gene: NA; J gene: TRBJ2-2; clone size: NA; V gene: TRBV6-5; CDR3 DNA: TGTGCCAGCAGTTTTCGACTAGATGACGCCGGGGAGCTGTTTTTT; CDR3 protein: CASSFRLDDAGELFF
D gene: NA; J gene: TRBJ2-3; clone size: NA; V gene: TRBV9; CDR3 DNA: TGTGCCAGCAGCGTAGGGAAGGGGCAAAGCACAGATACGCAGTATTTT; CDR3 protein: CASSVGKGQSTDTQYF
D gene: TRBD1; J gene: TRBJ1-2; clone size: once; V gene: TRBV18; CDR3 DNA: TGTGCCAGCTCTGGTGACGACAGGGCGGCTTACTATGGCTACACCTTC; CDR3 protein: CASSGDDRAAYYGYTF
D gene: TRBD1; J gene: TRBJ1-6; clone size: NA; V gene: TRBV6-5; CDR3 DNA: TGTGCCAGCAGTTACTCGGGGACAGGGACTTCACCCCTCCACTTT; CDR3 protein: CASSYSGTGTSPLHF
D gene: NA; J gene: TRBJ1-2; clone size: NA; V gene: TRBV5-4; CDR3 DNA: TGTGCCAGCAGCTTGGGGACAACACGGAACTCCTATGGCTACACCTTC; CDR3 protein: CASSLGTTRNSYGYTF
D gene: NA; J gene: TRBJ2-5; clone size: NA; V gene: TRBV11-2; CDR3 DNA: TGTGCCAGCAGCTTAGGTCTCTTGGAGACCCAGTACTTC; CDR3 protein: CASSLGLLETQYF
D gene: TRBD1; J gene: TRBJ1-5; clone size: NA; V gene: TRBV28; CDR3 DNA: TGTGCCAGCAGCCACGACAGGGTCAGGCAGCCCCAGCATTTT; CDR3 protein: CASSHDRVRQPQHF
D gene: NA; J gene: TRBJ1-5; clone size: NA; V gene: TRBV28; CDR3 DNA: TGTGCCAGCAGTTTTGTGACGGCCGGAGGGCCCCAGCATTTT; CDR3 protein: CASSFVTAGGPQHF
D gene: TRBD2; J gene: TRBJ2-1; clone size: NA; V gene: TRBV9; CDR3 DNA: TGTGCCAGCAGCCCCGAGGGGAGGGGTTACAATGAGCAGTTCTTC; CDR3 protein: CASSPEGRGYNEQFF
D gene: TRBD1; J gene: TRBJ1-1; clone size: NA; V gene: TRBV19; CDR3 DNA: TGTGCCAGTATTGGGACAGCCGAAATGAACACTGAAGCTTTCTTT; CDR3 protein: CASIGTAEMNTEAFF
D gene: NA; J gene: TRBJ1-2; clone size: few; V gene: TRBV3-1/TRBV3-2; CDR3 DNA: TGTGCCAGCAGCCAATACGGGAGGGCGTATGGCTACACCTTC; CDR3 protein: CASSQYGRAYGYTF
D gene: NA; J gene: TRBJ1-3; clone size: NA; V gene: TRBV12-3/TRBV12-4; CDR3 DNA: TGTGCCTCCGGGGGGGGGCTTGGAAACACCATATATTTT; CDR3 protein: CASGGGLGNTIYF
D gene: TRBD2; J gene: TRBJ2-1; clone size: NA; V gene: TRBV5-1; CDR3 DNA: TGCGCCAGCAGGCATACCGGACTAGCGGGAGCCGTTTTTATGTACAATGAGCAGTTCTTC; CDR3 protein: CASRHTGLAGAVFMYNEQFF
D gene: TRBD1; J gene: TRBJ2-5; clone size: NA; V gene: TRBV25-1; CDR3 DNA: TGTGCCAGCAGAGAACAGGGGCGACCTGGAGAGACCCAGTACTTC; CDR3 protein: CASREQGRPGETQYF
D gene: TRBD1; J gene: TRBJ1-1; clone size: NA; V gene: TRBV6-6; CDR3 DNA: TGTGCCAGCAGTCACGCCTGGGGGACAGGTATCACTGAAGCTTTCTTT; CDR3 protein: CASSHAWGTGITEAFF
D gene: TRBD1; J gene: TRBJ2-2; clone size: NA; V gene: TRBV6-6; CDR3 DNA: TGTGCCAGCCGGACAGGGCCCCTCAACACCGGGGAGCTGTTTTTT; CDR3 protein: CASRTGPLNTGELFF